The next 22 T cell receptor beta chains were all read from a single sample in a study of monozygotic twins with inflammatory bowel disease. Each CDR3 protein gets one entry in TCRdb, which reprocessed the 5' RACE reads and gives no DNA. In all, the sample yields approximately 340,000 distinct CDR3 sequences. Material for sequencing was blood. The receptors were gathered from a human donor with ulcerative colitis or Crohn's disease, or a healthy co-twin of an affected twin (not recorded which).

The rearrangement uses TRBV4-1 and TRBJ2-2; TCRdb calls TRBD1, which cannot be checked without DNA. CDR1 is MGHRA, CDR2 YSYEKL, per germline. The CDR3 length is 16 residues. CDR3 sequence reads: CASSLGGTGYTGELFF.

The chain couples TRBV5-1 to TRBJ2-2. This CDR3 is built from 15 residues. The V gene's germline CDR1 is SGHRS and CDR2 YFSETQ. The CDR3 here is CASSLSVANTGELFF.

The chain combines TRBV23-1 with TRBJ2-2; without DNA, the TCRdb call of TRBD1 cannot be checked. TRBV23-1 is flagged as an ORF with uncertain function. This CDR3 is built from 14 residues. The CDR3 here is CASSLWGAPGELFF.

The chain combines TRBV14 with TRBJ2-7; TCRdb designates TRBD2, a call that cannot be tested without DNA. Germline V gene sequence: CDR1 SGHDN, CDR2 FVKESK. This CDR3 has 16 residues. CDR3 in amino acids: CASSLWYEGPSTEQYF.

The genes are TRBV2 and TRBJ1-6; TCRdb reports TRBD1, a call that lacks DNA to check it against. Germline V gene data show CDR1 as SNHLY and CDR2 as FYNNEI. This CDR3 region has 15 residues. CDR3 sequence: CASRGDRGLNSPLHF. Full variable domain (remainder filled in from reference TRBV2 and TRBJ1-6): EPEVTQTPSHQVTQMGQEVILRCVPISNHLYFYWYRQILGQKVEFLVSFYNNEISEKSEIFDDQFSVERPDGSNFTLKIRSTKLEDSAMYFCASRGDRGLNSPLHFGNGTRLTVT.

This CDR3 is CASSSGPYGYTF. The V and J genes are TRBV7-2 and TRBJ1-2; TCRdb selects TRBD1, and the lack of DNA leaves this call unchecked. CDR1 is SGHTA and CDR2 is FQGNSA in the germline V gene. The CDR3 runs to 12 residues.

The V gene is TRBV5-1, the J gene TRBJ2-1; the D gene TCRdb calls, TRBD2, cannot be checked with no DNA. Germline lookup yields CDR1 SGHRS and CDR2 YFSETQ. The CDR3 has 16 amino acids. The CDR3 is CASSLAGTSGGYEQFF.

The genes are TRBV27 and TRBJ1-2; without DNA, the TCRdb call of TRBD1 cannot be checked. CDR1 is MNHEY, CDR2 SMNVEV, per germline (reference sequence). CDR3 size: 14 residues. CDR3 region: CASSLSTGAYGYTF.

This chain links TRBV4-3 with TRBJ2-2; TCRdb's D call, TRBD2, is unchecked because there is no DNA. Germline-derived CDR1 and CDR2 are LGHNA and YSLEER. The CDR3 consists of 15 residues. The chain's CDR3 is CASSQNRASTGELFF.

The chain recombines TRBV20-1 with TRBJ1-3; with no DNA, the TCRdb D assignment of TRBD1 cannot be verified. The CDR3 totals 13 residues. Germline V CDR1 and CDR2: DFQATT, SNEGSKA (reference sequence). The CDR3 loop is CSARRDRAGTIYF.

The chain has TRBV6-5 and TRBJ2-7; the TRBD1 assignment by TCRdb is unverifiable without DNA. Germline CDR1 reads MNHEY; CDR2 reads SVGAGI. The CDR3 spans 15 residues. CDR3 loop: CASSYTSGQGSEQYF.

V gene TRBV6-2 or TRBV6-3 combines with J gene TRBJ2-7; without DNA, the TCRdb call of TRBD1 cannot be checked. This CDR3 has 14 residues. Germline CDR1 reads MNHEY; CDR2 reads SVGEGT. CDR3 sequence: CASSYGGLPYEQYF.

The chain carries TRBV20-1 and TRBJ2-1; TCRdb gives TRBD1 as the D gene, but with no DNA this cannot be confirmed. The CDR3 is made up of 13 amino acids. The germline CDR1 and CDR2 sequences are DFQATT and SNEGSKA (reference sequence). Here the CDR3 reads CSADARDGGEQFF.

The gene calls are TRBV6-1 and TRBJ2-5; no DNA is available, so the TRBD1 call from TCRdb remains unchecked. The CDR3 extends over 17 amino acids. Germline values: CDR1 MNHNS, CDR2 SASEGT. The CDR3: CASSPGYGRGRRETQYF.

The chain uses TRBV6-4 and TRBJ2-2. CDR1 is MRHNA and CDR2 is SNTAGT in the germline V gene. This CDR3 has 16 residues. CDR3 sequence reads: CASSVEKGRNTGELFF.

The chain carries TRBV6-1 and TRBJ1-2; TCRdb proposes TRBD1, but this gene call is untestable without DNA. In germline, CDR1 is MNHNS, CDR2 SASEGT. The CDR3 spans 14 residues. CDR3 amino acids: CASSSPGQGNGYTF.

The genes are TRBV5-4 and TRBJ1-2. This CDR3 spans 12 amino acids. Germline V gene data show CDR1 as SGHNT and CDR2 as YYREEE (reference sequence). CDR3 amino acids: CASSLTVFGYTF.

The rearrangement uses TRBV7-8 and TRBJ2-1. The CDR3 length is 16 residues. CDR1 SGHVS and CDR2 FQNEAQ come from the germline V gene. The CDR3 region is CASSSSGSPRLDEQFF.

This sequence joins TRBV12-3 or TRBV12-4 and TRBJ2-2; with no DNA, the TCRdb D assignment of TRBD2 cannot be verified. CDR3 length equals 19 residues. CDR3 sequence reads: CASRASGGYLTANTGELFF.

V gene TRBV6-5 combines with J gene TRBJ1-5. The CDR3 sequence is 15 residues long. Per the germline V gene, CDR1 is MNHEY and CDR2 is SVGAGI. The CDR3 reads CASSYSTVANQPQHF.

The chain's CDR3 is CASSLWQSSYEQYF. The rearrangement uses TRBV5-6 and TRBJ2-7. From germline, CDR1 is SGHDT and CDR2 YYEEEE. This CDR3 is 14 amino acids long.

This rearrangement joins TRBV5-4 to TRBJ2-1. Looked up from germline, CDR1 is SGHNT and CDR2 is YYREEE (reference sequence). This CDR3 is built from 14 residues. The CDR3: CASSGKSSYNEQFF.